This T cell receptor beta chain was observed in a study of blood T cell repertoires in COVID-19. Per the original methods: Using reference gene primer amplification, nucleated cell counts were estimated. The repertoire was sequenced with immunoSEQ multiplex PCR; TCRdb's copy has only in-frame clones and lacks some. Clone size and V and J calls were adopted from that table, with D and trimming inferred from the DNA. This table has under 300,000 clones, roughly nine tenths appearing once. Deletions cut 3 bases from V and 0 bases from J, with 9 bases between. Germline V gene sequence: CDR1 LNHDA, CDR2 SQIVND (reference sequence). The CDR3 totals 14 residues.

This TCR was sampled from a human donor in a cohort exposed to, infected with or recovered from COVID-19 (not recorded which). The donor label of this sample is uncertain. Material for sequencing was PBMCs or T cells enriched from blood (not recorded which). The chain links TRBV19 to TRBJ2-7, with a tentative D call TRBD2 (6 bases). This chain's CDR3 is CASSMGRSSYEQYF. Written as DNA, the CDR3 is TGTGCCAGTAGTATGGGGAGGAGCTCCTACGAGCAGTACTTC. The full variable domain, completed using reference TRBV19 and TRBJ2-7, is DGGITQSPKYLFRKEGQNVTLSCEQNLNHDAMYWYRQDPGQGLRLIYYSQIVNDFQKGDIAEGYSVSREKKESFPLTVTSAQKNPTAFYLCASSMGRSSYEQYFGPGTRLTVT.